This passage covers 11 T cell receptor beta chains from one sample sequenced in a study of PD-1 blockade in classical Hodgkin lymphoma. Clones were read by immunoSEQ multiplex PCR, and TCRdb kept only the in-frame ones, dropping some. The sample has over 25,000 clones; around three quarters are singletons. The time point here: cycle 4 day 1 (C4D1), after around six weeks of nivolumab. Patients all relapsed after autologous stem cell transplantation, and there was variation in brentuximab vedotin exposure. The specimen comprised peripheral blood mononuclear cells (PBMCs), sampled before the fourth cycle of nivolumab. All receptors derive from a human donor with classical Hodgkin lymphoma.

This rearrangement joins TRBV6-5 to TRBJ1-2; TRBD1 might be the D (6 bases). This CDR3 has 15 amino acids. Trimming shortened V by 6 bases and J by 4 bases, and 18 bases separated the two germline ends. CDR1 and CDR2 from the germline V gene are MNHEY and SVGAGI. The CDR3 loop is CASSSGWTVTYGYTF. DNA for the CDR3: TGTGCCAGCAGCTCCGGATGGACAGTTACCTATGGCTACACCTTC.

J is TRBJ2-7 and V is TRBV7-2; D is ambiguous. V was clipped by 5 bases and J by 6 bases, with 11 bases between them. The CDR3 runs 12 residues. Germline V gene lookup returns CDR1 SGHTA and CDR2 FQGNSA. Here the CDR3 reads CASSAYSGEQYF. Here the CDR3 DNA reads TGTGCCAGCAGCGCCTACAGTGGCGAGCAGTACTTC.

This clone appeared once. The chain has TRBV9 and TRBJ2-2; D uncertain. Per the germline V gene, CDR1 is SGDLS and CDR2 is YYNGEE. The length of the CDR3 is 12 residues. The ends were cut back, 4 bases at V and 4 bases at J, with 5 bases in the middle. The CDR3 region is CASSPPTGELFF. The CDR3 region has the DNA TGTGCCAGCAGCCCCCCCACCGGGGAGCTGTTTTTT.

V and J are TRBV7-8 and TRBJ2-7; no reliable D call. This CDR3 is 15 amino acids long. Trimming removed 0 bases from V and 4 bases from J, with 13 bases in between. Germline V CDR1 and CDR2: SGHVS, FQNEAQ. The CDR3 region is CASSLALGLTYEQYF. CDR3 DNA: TGTGCCAGCAGCTTAGCGCTGGGCCTAACTTACGAGCAGTACTTC.

This clone was seen once. The chain employs TRBV2 and TRBJ1-2; 8 bases fit TRBD1. After removal of 3 bases from V and 7 bases from J, the junction contained 10 bases not matched to a gene. Germline V gives CDR1 SNHLY, CDR2 FYNNEI. The CDR3 loop spans 15 amino acids. CDR3 residues: CASSESATGAGGYTF. The CDR3 DNA reads as TGTGCCAGCAGTGAGTCCGCGACAGGGGCTGGTGGCTACACCTTC.

Worth noting for this clone: In the same sample, other DNA sequences code for this CDR3. The chain couples TRBV20-1 to TRBJ2-7; D not certain. The germline V and J ends were trimmed by 2 bases and 4 bases, with 6 bases remaining between them. The length of the CDR3 is 11 residues. The germline CDR1 and CDR2 sequences are DFQATT and SNEGSKA (reference sequence). In nucleotides, the CDR3 is TGCAGTGCTAGAAGAGAGTACGAGCAGTACTTC. Translating gives CSARREYEQYF.

V gene TRBV28 combines with J gene TRBJ1-6, with TRBD1 as a possible D gene (6 bases). Germline V gives CDR1 MDHEN, CDR2 SYDVKM. The CDR3 sequence is 15 residues long. The V gene lost 6 bases and the J gene lost 9 bases, with 18 bases spanning the gap. This CDR3 reads CASRGTGPKTSPLHF. In DNA form, the CDR3 reads TGTGCCAGCAGGGGAACAGGGCCCAAAACTTCACCCCTCCACTTT. Full variable domain (outside the CDR3, taken from reference TRBV28 and TRBJ1-6): DVKVTQSSRYLVKRTGEKVFLECVQDMDHENMFWYRQDPGLGLRLIYFSYDVKMKEKGDIPEGYSVSREKKERFSLILESASTNQTSMYLCASRGTGPKTSPLHFGNGTRLTVT.

The chain has TRBV28 and TRBJ2-1; no firm D call. V lost 3 bases and J 0 bases, leaving 6 bases between the germline ends. The V gene's germline CDR1 is MDHEN and CDR2 SYDVKM. This CDR3 has 14 residues. In nucleotides, the CDR3 is TGTGCCAGCAGTTTCCTTGTCTCCTACAATGAGCAGTTCTTC. It is translated as CASSFLVSYNEQFF.

The rearrangement joins TRBV19 to TRBJ2-2; 8 bases fit TRBD1. CDR1 is LNHDA, CDR2 SQIVND, per germline (reference sequence). Trimming took 5 bases from V and 1 from J; bases not matched to a gene: 3. The CDR3 contains 15 residues. The CDR3 sequence: CASSGTGGNTGELFF. The CDR3 bases are TGTGCCAGTAGTGGTACAGGGGGGAACACCGGGGAGCTGTTTTTT.

The chain employs TRBV5-6 and TRBJ2-1; D is tentatively TRBD1 or TRBD2 (5 bases each). V lost 4 bases and J 4 bases, leaving 18 bases between the germline ends. CDR3 size: 16 residues. Germline loops: CDR1 SGHDT, CDR2 YYEEEE. The CDR3 reads CASSTLRDLAYNEQFF. In nucleotides, the CDR3 is TGTGCCAGCAGCACCCTCCGGGACCTAGCTTACAATGAGCAGTTCTTC.

The chain has TRBV9 and TRBJ1-2, with D possibly being TRBD1 (5 bases). CDR3 length: 15 residues. V was cut by 0 bases and J by 5 bases, with 14 bases left in between. Germline CDR1 is SGDLS and CDR2 is YYNGEE. CDR3 protein: CASSVDGGATYGYTF. CDR3 DNA: TGTGCCAGCAGCGTAGACGGAGGGGCGACGTATGGCTACACCTTC.